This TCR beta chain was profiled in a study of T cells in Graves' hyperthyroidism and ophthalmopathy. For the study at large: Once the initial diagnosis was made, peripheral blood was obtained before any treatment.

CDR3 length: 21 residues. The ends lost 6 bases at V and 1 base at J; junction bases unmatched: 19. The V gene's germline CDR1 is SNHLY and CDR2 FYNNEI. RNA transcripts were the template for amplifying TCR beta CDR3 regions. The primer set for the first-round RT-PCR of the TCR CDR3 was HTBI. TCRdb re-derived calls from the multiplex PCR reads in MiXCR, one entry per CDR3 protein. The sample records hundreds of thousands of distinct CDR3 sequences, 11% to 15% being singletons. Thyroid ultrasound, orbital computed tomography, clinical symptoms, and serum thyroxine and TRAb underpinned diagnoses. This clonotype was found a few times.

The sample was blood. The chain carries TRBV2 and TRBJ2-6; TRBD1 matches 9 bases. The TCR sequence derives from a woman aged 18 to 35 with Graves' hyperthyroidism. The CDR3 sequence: CASRERTGTGKSLSGANVLTF. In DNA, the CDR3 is TGTGCCAGCAGAGAAAGAACCGGGACAGGGAAATCCCTATCTGGGGCCAACGTCCTGACTTTC.